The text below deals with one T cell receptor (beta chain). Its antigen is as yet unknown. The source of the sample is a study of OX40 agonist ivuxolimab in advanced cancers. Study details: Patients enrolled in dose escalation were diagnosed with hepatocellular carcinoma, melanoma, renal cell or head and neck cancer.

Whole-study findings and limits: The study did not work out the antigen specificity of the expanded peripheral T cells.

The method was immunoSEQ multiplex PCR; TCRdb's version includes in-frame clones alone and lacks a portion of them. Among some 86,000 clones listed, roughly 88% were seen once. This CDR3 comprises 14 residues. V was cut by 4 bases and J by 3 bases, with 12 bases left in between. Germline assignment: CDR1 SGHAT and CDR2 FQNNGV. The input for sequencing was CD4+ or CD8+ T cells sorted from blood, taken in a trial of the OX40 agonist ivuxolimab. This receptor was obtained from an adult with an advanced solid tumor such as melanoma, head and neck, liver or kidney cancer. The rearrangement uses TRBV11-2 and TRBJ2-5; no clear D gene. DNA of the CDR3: TGTGCCAGCAGCTCTTCGGGCCTGAAAGAGACCCAGTACTTC. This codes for CASSSSGLKETQYF.